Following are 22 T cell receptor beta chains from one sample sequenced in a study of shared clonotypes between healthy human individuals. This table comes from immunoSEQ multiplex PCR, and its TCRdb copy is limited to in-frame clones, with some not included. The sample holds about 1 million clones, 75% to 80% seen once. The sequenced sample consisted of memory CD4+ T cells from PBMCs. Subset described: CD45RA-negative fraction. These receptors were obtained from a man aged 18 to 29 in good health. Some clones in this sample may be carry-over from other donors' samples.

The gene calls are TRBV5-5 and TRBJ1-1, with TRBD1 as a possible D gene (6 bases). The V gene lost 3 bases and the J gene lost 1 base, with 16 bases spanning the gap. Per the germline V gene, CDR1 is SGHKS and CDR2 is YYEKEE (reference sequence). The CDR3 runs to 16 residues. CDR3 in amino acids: CASSSNPIQGNTEAFF. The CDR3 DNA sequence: TGTGCCAGCAGCTCGAATCCGATACAGGGGAACACTGAAGCTTTCTTT.

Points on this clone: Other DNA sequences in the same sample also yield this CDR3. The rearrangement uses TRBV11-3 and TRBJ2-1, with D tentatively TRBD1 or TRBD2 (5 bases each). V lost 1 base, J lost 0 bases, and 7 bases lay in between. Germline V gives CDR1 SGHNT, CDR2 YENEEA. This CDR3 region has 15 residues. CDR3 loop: CASSLGGSSYNEQFF. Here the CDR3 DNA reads TGTGCCAGCAGCTTAGGGGGGAGCTCCTACAATGAGCAGTTCTTC.

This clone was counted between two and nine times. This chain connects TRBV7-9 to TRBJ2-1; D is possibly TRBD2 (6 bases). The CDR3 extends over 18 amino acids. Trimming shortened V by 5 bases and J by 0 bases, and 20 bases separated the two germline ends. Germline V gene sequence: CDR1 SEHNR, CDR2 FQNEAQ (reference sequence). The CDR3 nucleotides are TGTGCCAGCAGCGCCCGGGGGACTGGTCGTAGCTCCTACAATGAGCAGTTCTTC. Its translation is CASSARGTGRSSYNEQFF.

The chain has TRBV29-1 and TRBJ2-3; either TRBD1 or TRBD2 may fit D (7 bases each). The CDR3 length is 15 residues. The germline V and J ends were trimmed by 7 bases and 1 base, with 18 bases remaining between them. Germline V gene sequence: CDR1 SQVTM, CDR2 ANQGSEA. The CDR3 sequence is CSARGGLRGTDTQYF. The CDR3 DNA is TGCAGCGCCAGGGGGGGACTTAGGGGCACAGATACGCAGTATTTT.

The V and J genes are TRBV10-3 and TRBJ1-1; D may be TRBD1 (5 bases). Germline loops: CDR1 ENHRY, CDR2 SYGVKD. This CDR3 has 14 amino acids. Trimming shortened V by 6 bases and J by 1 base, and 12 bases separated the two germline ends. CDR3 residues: CAIRPTDGNTEAFF. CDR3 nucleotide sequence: TGTGCCATCAGACCGACAGACGGGAACACTGAAGCTTTCTTT.

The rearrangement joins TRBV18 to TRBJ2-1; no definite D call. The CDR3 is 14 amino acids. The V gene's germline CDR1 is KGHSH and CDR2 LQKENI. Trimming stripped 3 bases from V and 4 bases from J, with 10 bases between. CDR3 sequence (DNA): TGTGCCAGCTCACCGTACGTGGGGTACAATGAGCAGTTCTTC. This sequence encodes CASSPYVGYNEQFF.

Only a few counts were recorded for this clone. The CDR3 protein is CASISGRGGLEQFF. In DNA form, the CDR3 reads TGTGCCAGCATAAGCGGGAGAGGAGGGCTTGAGCAGTTCTTC. V and J are TRBV2 and TRBJ2-1; 8 bases line up with TRBD2. Germline V gene data show CDR1 as SNHLY and CDR2 as FYNNEI. The trim removed 7 bases at V and 9 bases at J, leaving 11 bases unmatched. The CDR3 consists of 14 residues.

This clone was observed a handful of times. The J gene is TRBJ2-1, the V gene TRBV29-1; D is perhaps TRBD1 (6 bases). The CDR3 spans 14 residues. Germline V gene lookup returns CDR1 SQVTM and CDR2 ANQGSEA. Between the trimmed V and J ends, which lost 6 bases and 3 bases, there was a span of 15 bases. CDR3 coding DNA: TGCAGCGTGTTGGGACAACTCCACTACAATGAGCAGTTCTTC. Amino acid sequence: CSVLGQLHYNEQFF.

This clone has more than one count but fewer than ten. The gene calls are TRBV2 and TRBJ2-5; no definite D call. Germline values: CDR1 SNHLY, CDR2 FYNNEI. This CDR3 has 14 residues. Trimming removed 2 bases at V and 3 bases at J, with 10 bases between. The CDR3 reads CASSELTAEETQYF. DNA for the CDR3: TGTGCCAGCAGTGAACTGACTGCTGAAGAGACCCAGTACTTC. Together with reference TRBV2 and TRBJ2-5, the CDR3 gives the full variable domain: EPEVTQTPSHQVTQMGQEVILRCVPISNHLYFYWYRQILGQKVEFLVSFYNNEISEKSEIFDDQFSVERPDGSNFTLKIRSTKLEDSAMYFCASSELTAEETQYFGPGTRLLVL.

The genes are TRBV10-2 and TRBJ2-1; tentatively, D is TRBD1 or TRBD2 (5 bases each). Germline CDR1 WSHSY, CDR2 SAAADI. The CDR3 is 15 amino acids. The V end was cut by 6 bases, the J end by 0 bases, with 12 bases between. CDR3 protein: CASRNGASSYNEQFF. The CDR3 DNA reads TGCGCCAGCAGGAACGGGGCGAGCTCCTACAATGAGCAGTTCTTC.

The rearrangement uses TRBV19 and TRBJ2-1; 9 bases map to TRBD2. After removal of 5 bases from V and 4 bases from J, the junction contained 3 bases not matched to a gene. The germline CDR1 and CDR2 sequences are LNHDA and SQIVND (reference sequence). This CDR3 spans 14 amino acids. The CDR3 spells CASSLAGVYNEQFF. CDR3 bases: TGTGCCAGTAGTTTAGCGGGAGTATACAATGAGCAGTTCTTC. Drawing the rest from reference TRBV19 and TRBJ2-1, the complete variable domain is DGGITQSPKYLFRKEGQNVTLSCEQNLNHDAMYWYRQDPGQGLRLIYYSQIVNDFQKGDIAEGYSVSREKKESFPLTVTSAQKNPTAFYLCASSLAGVYNEQFFGPGTRLTVL.

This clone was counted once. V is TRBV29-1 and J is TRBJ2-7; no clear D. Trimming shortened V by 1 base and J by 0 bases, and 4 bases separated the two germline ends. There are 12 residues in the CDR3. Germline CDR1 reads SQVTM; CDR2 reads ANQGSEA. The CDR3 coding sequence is TGCAGCGTTGAAGCAGCCTCCTACGAGCAGTACTTC. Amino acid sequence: CSVEAASYEQYF.

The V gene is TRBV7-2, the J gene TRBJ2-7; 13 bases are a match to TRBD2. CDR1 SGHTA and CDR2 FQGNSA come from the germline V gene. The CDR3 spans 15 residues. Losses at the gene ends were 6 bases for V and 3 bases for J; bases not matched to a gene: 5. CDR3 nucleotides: TGTGCCAGCAGGGGGACTAGCGGGAATCTCTACGAGCAGTACTTC. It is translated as CASRGTSGNLYEQYF.

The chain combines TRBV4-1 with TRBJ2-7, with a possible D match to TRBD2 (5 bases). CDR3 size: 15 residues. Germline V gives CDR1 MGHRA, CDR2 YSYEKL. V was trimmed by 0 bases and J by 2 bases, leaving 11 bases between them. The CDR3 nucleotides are TGCGCCAGCAGCCAAGAAGGACTCCGTGCCTACGAGCAGTACTTC. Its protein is CASSQEGLRAYEQYF.

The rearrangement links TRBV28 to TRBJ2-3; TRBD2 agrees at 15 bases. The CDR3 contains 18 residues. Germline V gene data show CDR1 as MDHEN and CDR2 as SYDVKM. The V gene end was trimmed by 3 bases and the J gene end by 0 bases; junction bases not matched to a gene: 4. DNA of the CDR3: TGTGCCAGCAGTTTTGGGACTAGCGGGGGGTTGAGCACAGATACGCAGTATTTT. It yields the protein CASSFGTSGGLSTDTQYF.

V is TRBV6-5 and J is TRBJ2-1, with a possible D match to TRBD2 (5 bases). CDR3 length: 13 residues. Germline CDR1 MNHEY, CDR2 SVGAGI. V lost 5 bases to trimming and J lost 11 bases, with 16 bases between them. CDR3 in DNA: TGTGCCAGCAGTGCGGGTGCCCCGGGTCAGCAGTTCTTC. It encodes CASSAGAPGQQFF.

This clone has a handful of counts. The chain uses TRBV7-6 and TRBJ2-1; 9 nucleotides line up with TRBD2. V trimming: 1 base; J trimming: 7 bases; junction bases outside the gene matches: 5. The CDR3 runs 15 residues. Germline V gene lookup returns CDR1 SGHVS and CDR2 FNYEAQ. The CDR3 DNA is TGTGCCAGCAGCTTAGTTAGCGGGAGTCCAAATGAGCAGTTCTTC. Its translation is CASSLVSGSPNEQFF.

CDR3: CASSQDWRQGVDGYTF. CDR3 DNA: TGCGCCAGCAGCCAAGATTGGCGTCAGGGTGTTGATGGCTACACCTTC. V is TRBV4-3 and J is TRBJ1-2, with D perhaps TRBD1 (5 bases). There are 16 residues in the CDR3. V gave up 0 bases and J gave up 6 bases, with 17 bases separating them. From germline, CDR1 is LGHNA and CDR2 YSLEER.

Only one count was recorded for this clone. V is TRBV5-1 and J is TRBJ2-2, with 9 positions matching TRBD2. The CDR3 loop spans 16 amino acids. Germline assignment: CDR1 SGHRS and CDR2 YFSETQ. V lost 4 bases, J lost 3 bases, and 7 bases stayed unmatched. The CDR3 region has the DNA TGCGCCAGCAGCCCACGCGGGAGGGCGGACACCGGGGAGCTGTTTTTT. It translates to CASSPRGRADTGELFF. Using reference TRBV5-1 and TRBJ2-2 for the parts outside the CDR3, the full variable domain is KAGVTQTPRYLIKTRGQQVTLSCSPISGHRSVSWYQQTPGQGLQFLFEYFSETQRNKGNFPGRFSGRQFSNSRSEMNVSTLELGDSALYLCASSPRGRADTGELFFGEGSRLTVL.

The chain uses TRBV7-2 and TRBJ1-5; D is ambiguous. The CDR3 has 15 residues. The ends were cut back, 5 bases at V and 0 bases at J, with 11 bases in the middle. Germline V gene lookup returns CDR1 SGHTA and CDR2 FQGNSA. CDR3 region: CASSPGLLSNQPQHF. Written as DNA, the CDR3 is TGTGCCAGCAGCCCGGGTCTCCTTAGCAATCAGCCCCAGCATTTT.

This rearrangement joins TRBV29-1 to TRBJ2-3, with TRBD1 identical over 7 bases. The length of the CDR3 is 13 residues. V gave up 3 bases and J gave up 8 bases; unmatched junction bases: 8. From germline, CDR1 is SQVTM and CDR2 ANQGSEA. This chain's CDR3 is CSVESTTGATQYF. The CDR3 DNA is TGCAGCGTTGAGTCCACCACAGGGGCTACGCAGTATTTT.

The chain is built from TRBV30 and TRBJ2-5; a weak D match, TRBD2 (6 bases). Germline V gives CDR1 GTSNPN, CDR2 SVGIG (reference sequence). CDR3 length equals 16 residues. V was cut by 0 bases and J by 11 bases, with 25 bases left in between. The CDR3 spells CAWSVLRRRGSGEQYF. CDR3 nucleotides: TGTGCCTGGAGTGTACTGAGGAGGCGGGGTTCGGGAGAGCAGTACTTC.